The 7 T cell receptor beta chains below all came from one sample that was sequenced in a study of T cells in localized non-small cell lung cancer. Measured with immunoSEQ multiplex PCR; TCRdb has only the in-frame clones, and not every one. Seen here are 40,000 or so clones, about 80% observed once, and the top ten hold 17%. Specimen: peripheral blood, collected before any cancer treatment. These receptors were taken from a male donor at least 60 years old with stage III squamous cell lung carcinoma.

V is TRBV7-9 and J is TRBJ2-2; 9 nucleotides line up with TRBD1. CDR1 and CDR2 from the germline V gene are SEHNR and FQNEAQ (reference sequence). Unmatched junction bases numbered 5, after V lost 3 bases and J lost 6 bases. This CDR3 has 15 amino acids. The CDR3 here is CASSFRTGVPGELFF. The CDR3 bases are TGTGCCAGCAGCTTCCGGACAGGGGTTCCCGGGGAGCTGTTTTTT.

The chain carries TRBV7-2 and TRBJ1-3; D gene ambiguous. This CDR3 comprises 15 residues. Trimming left V 4 bases short and J 0 bases short, with 10 bases between. Germline CDR1 reads SGHTA; CDR2 reads FQGNSA. CDR3 in amino acids: CASSSGLTSGNTIYF. CDR3 bases: TGTGCCAGCAGCTCAGGTTTAACCTCTGGAAACACCATATATTTT.

The J gene is TRBJ2-1, the V gene TRBV7-6; 14 bases agree with TRBD2. The germline V gene has CDR1 SGHVS and CDR2 FNYEAQ. The junction had 3 bases not matched to a gene; V was cut back by 6 bases and J by 2 bases. There are 16 residues in the CDR3. This CDR3 reads CASSRTSGGPYNEQFF. DNA for the CDR3: TGTGCCAGCAGTCGGACTAGCGGGGGGCCCTACAATGAGCAGTTCTTC.

CDR3 region: CASSVSGLLSYNEQFF. CDR3 nucleotides: TGTGCCAGCAGTGTAAGCGGCTTACTCTCCTACAATGAGCAGTTCTTC. The chain couples TRBV27 to TRBJ2-1; TRBD2 is a possible D gene (5 bases). The CDR3 sequence is 16 residues long. Trimming stripped 5 bases from V and 0 bases from J, with 14 bases between. Germline CDR1 reads MNHEY; CDR2 reads SMNVEV (reference sequence).

V usage is TRBV5-6 and J usage is TRBJ2-7; tentative D call: TRBD2 (5 bases). CDR1 is SGHDT, CDR2 YYEEEE, per germline. Trimming stripped 3 bases from V and 7 bases from J, with 17 bases between. The CDR3 loop spans 14 amino acids. As DNA, the CDR3 is TGTGCCAGCAGCTCCTTTTTGAGGGCCGGTGAGCAGTACTTC. Protein: CASSSFLRAGEQYF.

The gene calls are TRBV2 and TRBJ1-2; 7 nucleotides agree with TRBD1. Trimming at V came to 0 bases and at J to 11 bases, leaving 3 bases not matched to a gene. The germline V gene has CDR1 SNHLY and CDR2 FYNNEI. This CDR3 region has 12 residues. The CDR3: CASSEAQTGYTF. In DNA form, the CDR3 reads TGTGCCAGCAGTGAAGCGCAGACAGGGTACACCTTC.

J is TRBJ2-5 and V is TRBV2; 8 bases are a match to TRBD1. This CDR3 has 13 residues. The V gene's germline CDR1 is SNHLY and CDR2 FYNNEI. The V gene end was trimmed by 9 bases and the J gene end by 2 bases; junction bases not matched to a gene: 5. For the CDR3, the DNA is TGTGCCAGTCTTGGACAGGGACAAGAGACCCAGTACTTC. It yields the protein CASLGQGQETQYF.